This T cell receptor (beta chain) derives from a study of shared clonotypes between healthy human individuals. General observations from the study: Some naive CD4 clonotypes, around 4.9%, turned up in common across a few donors. Read depth was anticipated to influence clonotype sharing among donors. Compared with clonotypes that all four donors shared, non-shared clonotypes had lower generation probabilities.

Turning to this clone: Its antigen is still unknown.

Assay used: immunoSEQ multiplex PCR; TCRdb lists only in-frame clones, some missing. The repertoire holds roughly 1.4 million clones, with around 98.5% as singletons. The source material was naive CD4+ T cells sorted from blood. Subset indicated: CD45RA+ positively selected. The sequence was obtained from a man aged 25-45 years in good health.

This CDR3 reads CASSSTGTGAKSSYNEQFF. DNA for the CDR3: TGTGCCAGCAGCTCGACCGGGACAGGGGCTAAAAGCTCCTACAATGAGCAGTTCTTC. The V call is TRBV7-3, the J call TRBJ2-1, with 10 bases aligning to TRBD1. CDR3 length: 19 amino acids. V gave up 4 bases and J gave up 0 bases; unmatched junction bases: 12. Germline V gives CDR1 SGHTA, CDR2 FQGTGA.